A selection of T cell receptor beta chains follows, all from one sample in a study of blood T cells in healthy people across ages. Each CDR3 protein gets one entry after TCRdb re-called the 5' RACE reads with MiXCR. The repertoire holds roughly 1.9 million distinct CDR3 sequences, with about two fifths as singletons. Sequenced sample: blood. These receptors were obtained from a human donor in good health. Both conserved end residues are trimmed from each CDR3. Only part of the rows carry a size: once, few, many, or a class if the clone is expanded.

>TRBV30|TRBJ2-3|.
AWSQGAVVDTQY
>TRBV5-1|TRBJ2-1|.
ASAPVAQNEQF
>TRBV7-9|TRBJ1-6|few
ASSLSGVDSYNSPLH
>TRBV7-9|TRBJ2-7|few
ASSSVTGSYEQY
>TRBV6-1|TRBJ2-4|few
ASRRGQGAAKNIQY
>TRBV2|TRBJ1-6|.
ASSLRTLNSPLH
>TRBV4-3|TRBJ2-5|.
ASSQDKLGGQGETQY
>TRBV7-2|TRBJ2-7|many
ASSFSFGQGYEQY
>TRBV4-2|TRBJ1-1|.
ASSSAGPVNTEAF
>TRBV7-2|TRBJ1-2|.
ASSLAGGRGTHGYT
>TRBV5-6|TRBJ2-7|.
ASSLMGGVVLEQY
>TRBV6-5|TRBJ1-2|few
ASSYSVGNRRFYT
>TRBV7-9|TRBJ2-5|.
ASSLIVSGGYWMETQY
>TRBV9|TRBJ1-6|.
ASSVDRDPSPLH
>TRBV10-3|.|few
AISANDYEQY
>TRBV5-1|TRBJ1-5|.
ASSPNSDSQPQH
>TRBV2|TRBJ2-3|.
ASRNAGTDTQY
>TRBV29-1|TRBJ2-7|.
SVEGPGQGFGEQY
>TRBV4-3|TRBJ2-1|.
ASSQVAGYEQF
>TRBV5-5|TRBJ1-1|.
ASSGDSWKDEAF